A selection of T cell receptor beta chains follows, all from one sample in a study of regulatory T cells in long-lasting Graves disease. TCRdb reprocessed the multiplex PCR reads with MiXCR, giving one entry per CDR3 protein. This sample has under 450,000 distinct CDR3 sequences, with 12% found just once. These data also featured in a second study, about T cells in Graves' hyperthyroidism and ophthalmopathy.

Sequenced here: peripheral blood mononuclear cells (PBMCs), sampled at new diagnosis, from a patient treated with antithyroid drugs. These receptors were obtained from a woman aged 18-29 years with Graves disease. CDR3s include the opening cysteine and the closing phenylalanine or tryptophan. Each record gives: clone size, V gene, J gene, D gene, CDR3 protein, CDR3 DNA. A D gene is named only where the DNA matches it firmly. Part of the rows lack a size; the others show once, few, many or a class for expanded clones.

clone_size: few
v_call: TRBV11-1
j_call: TRBJ1-6
d_call: .
cdr3_aa: CASSLGRGSLDNSPLHF
cdr3_nt: TGTGCCAGCAGCTTGGGCAGGGGCTCGTTGGATAATTCACCCCTCCACTTT

clone_size: .
v_call: TRBV20-1
j_call: TRBJ2-7
d_call: TRBD2
cdr3_aa: CSARGLAVSEQYF
cdr3_nt: TGCAGTGCTCGGGGACTAGCGGTCTCAGAGCAGTACTTC

clone_size: many
v_call: TRBV20-1
j_call: TRBJ1-2
d_call: TRBD1
cdr3_aa: CSARDRGQVNYGYTF
cdr3_nt: TGCAGTGCTAGAGATAGGGGACAGGTTAACTATGGCTACACCTTC

clone_size: many
v_call: TRBV12-3/TRBV12-4
j_call: TRBJ1-5
d_call: .
cdr3_aa: CASSSLTVPQHF
cdr3_nt: TGTGCCAGCAGTTCCCTGACGGTGCCCCAGCATTTT

clone_size: many
v_call: TRBV20-1
j_call: TRBJ1-2
d_call: .
cdr3_aa: CSARETLVGRGGYTF
cdr3_nt: TGCAGTGCTAGAGAGACCCTAGTTGGGCGGGGTGGCTACACCTTC

clone_size: many
v_call: TRBV12-3/TRBV12-4
j_call: TRBJ2-4
d_call: .
cdr3_aa: CASSLEKWRLAKNIQYF
cdr3_nt: TGTGCCAGCAGTTTAGAGAAGTGGCGGCTAGCCAAAAACATTCAGTACTTC

clone_size: few
v_call: TRBV20-1
j_call: TRBJ2-1
d_call: .
cdr3_aa: CSARDRAVIYNEQFF
cdr3_nt: TGCAGTGCTAGAGATAGGGCGGTTATCTACAATGAGCAGTTCTTC

clone_size: .
v_call: TRBV20-1
j_call: TRBJ1-2
d_call: .
cdr3_aa: CSPTTDSNYGYTF
cdr3_nt: TGCAGTCCTACGACGGACAGTAACTATGGCTACACCTTC

clone_size: many
v_call: TRBV18
j_call: TRBJ1-1
d_call: .
cdr3_aa: CASSSQRDTEAFF
cdr3_nt: TGTGCCAGCAGTTCACAGAGAGACACTGAAGCTTTCTTT

clone_size: many
v_call: TRBV7-2
j_call: TRBJ1-1
d_call: .
cdr3_aa: CASSQQVNTEAFF
cdr3_nt: TGTGCCAGCAGCCAACAGGTGAACACTGAAGCTTTCTTT

clone_size: .
v_call: TRBV19
j_call: TRBJ1-5
d_call: .
cdr3_aa: CASSHPGTGNQPQHF
cdr3_nt: TGTGCCAGTAGTCATCCGGGGACCGGCAATCAGCCCCAGCATTTT

clone_size: few
v_call: TRBV7-2
j_call: TRBJ2-1
d_call: .
cdr3_aa: CASSLEVLFYNEQFF
cdr3_nt: TGTGCCAGCAGCTTGGAGGTTCTATTCTACAATGAGCAGTTCTTC

clone_size: few
v_call: TRBV10-3
j_call: TRBJ2-1
d_call: TRBD2
cdr3_aa: CAISESPTSVGLLGNEQFF
cdr3_nt: TGTGCCATCAGTGAGTCTCCCACTAGCGTTGGGCTTCTTGGAAATGAGCAGTTCTTC

clone_size: many
v_call: TRBV20-1
j_call: TRBJ1-2
d_call: TRBD1
cdr3_aa: CSASLGQGTNYGYTF
cdr3_nt: TGCAGTGCTTCCCTCGGACAGGGAACCAACTATGGCTACACCTTC

clone_size: many
v_call: TRBV4-1
j_call: TRBJ2-1
d_call: .
cdr3_aa: CASSQEGRSYNEQFF
cdr3_nt: TGCGCCAGCAGCCAAGAGGGCCGCTCCTACAATGAGCAGTTCTTC

clone_size: many
v_call: TRBV20-1
j_call: TRBJ2-5
d_call: .
cdr3_aa: CSARPDTGGTQYF
cdr3_nt: TGCAGTGCTAGACCCGACACGGGCGGGACCCAGTACTTC

clone_size: many
v_call: TRBV5-4
j_call: TRBJ1-4
d_call: .
cdr3_aa: CASSLQGNEKLFF
cdr3_nt: TGTGCCAGCAGCCTACAGGGAAATGAAAAACTGTTTTTT

clone_size: many
v_call: TRBV20-1
j_call: TRBJ1-5
d_call: .
cdr3_aa: CSAKVAGSNQPQHF
cdr3_nt: TGCAGTGCTAAAGTGGCAGGAAGCAATCAGCCCCAGCATTTT

clone_size: many
v_call: TRBV12-3/TRBV12-4
j_call: TRBJ1-4
d_call: .
cdr3_aa: CASSLKGGKLFF
cdr3_nt: TGTGCCAGCAGTTTAAAGGGGGGAAAACTGTTTTTT

clone_size: many
v_call: TRBV29-1
j_call: TRBJ1-1
d_call: .
cdr3_aa: CSGGSMNTEAFF
cdr3_nt: TGCAGCGGGGGCAGCATGAACACTGAAGCTTTCTTT

clone_size: many
v_call: TRBV3-1
j_call: TRBJ2-3
d_call: .
cdr3_aa: CASSQVGRTDTQYF
cdr3_nt: TGTGCCAGCAGCCAAGTCGGACGCACAGATACGCAGTATTTT

clone_size: .
v_call: TRBV10-3
j_call: TRBJ2-2
d_call: .
cdr3_aa: CAISDDSQGKYTGELFF
cdr3_nt: TGTGCCATCAGTGACGATTCCCAGGGTAAATACACCGGGGAGCTGTTTTTT

clone_size: many
v_call: TRBV28
j_call: TRBJ2-3
d_call: TRBD2
cdr3_aa: CASTPGTSGRAQDTQYF
cdr3_nt: TGTGCCAGCACTCCCGGGACTAGCGGGAGGGCCCAAGATACGCAGTATTTT

clone_size: many
v_call: TRBV16
j_call: TRBJ1-2
d_call: .
cdr3_aa: CASSQQIYYGYTF
cdr3_nt: TGTGCCAGCAGCCAACAGATTTACTATGGCTACACCTTC

clone_size: few
v_call: TRBV9
j_call: TRBJ2-1
d_call: TRBD2
cdr3_aa: CASGTSGSRGSYNEQFF
cdr3_nt: TGTGCCAGTGGGACTAGCGGGAGTAGAGGATCCTACAATGAGCAGTTCTTC

clone_size: few
v_call: TRBV19
j_call: TRBJ2-1
d_call: .
cdr3_aa: CASSRGGRHNEQFF
cdr3_nt: TGTGCCAGTAGTCGCGGTGGAAGGCACAATGAGCAGTTCTTC

clone_size: few
v_call: TRBV19
j_call: TRBJ2-3
d_call: .
cdr3_aa: CASSKSSNPRDTQYF
cdr3_nt: TGTGCCAGTAGTAAATCGTCAAACCCGAGGGATACGCAGTATTTT

clone_size: .
v_call: TRBV6-5
j_call: TRBJ1-2
d_call: .
cdr3_aa: CASSYSRDKDGYTF
cdr3_nt: TGTGCCAGCAGTTACTCCAGGGACAAGGATGGCTACACCTTC

clone_size: many
v_call: TRBV7-2
j_call: TRBJ1-1
d_call: .
cdr3_aa: CASSWGGHTEAFF
cdr3_nt: TGTGCCAGCAGCTGGGGAGGGCACACTGAAGCTTTCTTT

clone_size: many
v_call: TRBV27
j_call: TRBJ2-3
d_call: .
cdr3_aa: CASSHSTDTQYF
cdr3_nt: TGTGCCAGCAGTCATAGCACAGATACGCAGTATTTT

clone_size: many
v_call: TRBV29-1
j_call: TRBJ2-1
d_call: .
cdr3_aa: CSVSLTREQFF
cdr3_nt: TGCAGCGTTTCTTTGACACGTGAGCAGTTCTTC

clone_size: many
v_call: TRBV7-8
j_call: TRBJ2-1
d_call: .
cdr3_aa: CASSPSGREQFF
cdr3_nt: TGTGCCAGCAGCCCATCGGGTCGTGAGCAATTCTTC

clone_size: many
v_call: TRBV19
j_call: TRBJ2-5
d_call: .
cdr3_aa: CASSDRGGVQETQYF
cdr3_nt: TGTGCCAGTAGTGACCGTGGAGGAGTTCAAGAGACCCAGTACTTC

clone_size: many
v_call: TRBV2
j_call: TRBJ2-2
d_call: .
cdr3_aa: CASSRPGDLAWGELFF
cdr3_nt: TGTGCCAGCAGTCGCCCCGGGGACCTAGCTTGGGGGGAGCTGTTTTTT

clone_size: many
v_call: TRBV27
j_call: TRBJ2-2
d_call: .
cdr3_aa: CASSFLPERTGELFF
cdr3_nt: TGTGCCAGCAGTTTTTTGCCTGAGCGCACCGGGGAGCTGTTTTTT

clone_size: many
v_call: TRBV2
j_call: TRBJ2-1
d_call: TRBD2
cdr3_aa: CASSERGRGSSYNEQFF
cdr3_nt: TGTGCCAGCAGTGAAAGGGGTCGCGGGAGCTCCTACAATGAGCAGTTCTTC

clone_size: .
v_call: TRBV28
j_call: TRBJ1-6
d_call: TRBD1
cdr3_aa: CASSLDRGDSPLHF
cdr3_nt: TGTGCCAGCAGCCTAGACAGGGGAGATTCACCCCTCCACTTT

clone_size: few
v_call: TRBV20-1
j_call: TRBJ1-1
d_call: .
cdr3_aa: CSAIPGRLNTEAFF
cdr3_nt: TGCAGTGCTATCCCCGGACGGCTGAACACTGAAGCTTTCTTT

clone_size: .
v_call: TRBV4-1
j_call: TRBJ2-7
d_call: .
cdr3_aa: CASSQAPSARSLGQYF
cdr3_nt: TGCGCCAGCAGCCAAGCCCCTTCGGCTAGAAGTCTGGGGCAGTACTTC

clone_size: many
v_call: TRBV7-2
j_call: TRBJ1-5
d_call: .
cdr3_aa: CASSQRSYQPQHF
cdr3_nt: TGTGCCAGCAGTCAAAGGTCCTATCAGCCCCAGCATTTT

clone_size: few
v_call: TRBV3-1
j_call: TRBJ1-6
d_call: .
cdr3_aa: CASSPLAANNSPLHF
cdr3_nt: TGTGCCAGCAGCCCCCTAGCCGCTAATAATTCACCCCTCCACTTT

clone_size: .
v_call: TRBV2
j_call: TRBJ2-3
d_call: TRBD2
cdr3_aa: CASMGGNGGTQYF
cdr3_nt: TGTGCCAGCATGGGGGGGAACGGCGGGACGCAGTATTTT

clone_size: many
v_call: TRBV20-1
j_call: TRBJ2-3
d_call: .
cdr3_aa: CSARDLRGMLTDTQYF
cdr3_nt: TGCAGTGCTAGAGATCTACGAGGAATGCTCACAGATACGCAGTATTTT